The next 7 T cell receptor beta chains were all read from a single sample in a study of shared clonotypes between healthy human individuals. TCRdb's copy holds only in-frame clones and misses some; the assay was immunoSEQ multiplex PCR. The repertoire holds about 1.1 million clones, 70% to 85% seen once, with more than 0.85% in the top ten. The sequencing input was memory CD4+ T cells from PBMCs. Subset in this sample: CD45RA-negative fraction. These receptors all come from a young man in good health. Some clones in this sample may be carry-over from other donors' samples.

The gene calls are TRBV2 and TRBJ1-4, with a weak D call TRBD1 (6 bases). Per germline, CDR1 SNHLY and CDR2 FYNNEI. This CDR3 region has 16 residues. The V gene lost 4 bases and the J gene lost 7 bases, with 19 bases spanning the gap. The DNA for the CDR3 is TGTGCCAGCAGTGTCAGGCCCGGGACATCAGGTGAAAAACTGTTTTTT. As protein: CASSVRPGTSGEKLFF.

This clone was observed a single time. CDR3 protein: CASSAATGYEQYF. CDR3 coding DNA: TGTGCCAGCAGCGCGGCGACGGGCTACGAGCAGTACTTC. V and J are TRBV7-2 and TRBJ2-7; D is unresolved. CDR3 size: 13 residues. Trimming pared 5 bases from V and 3 bases from J, leaving 11 bases between. CDR1 SGHTA and CDR2 FQGNSA come from the germline V gene. Full variable domain (remainder filled in from reference TRBV7-2 and TRBJ2-7): GAGVSQSPSNKVTEKGKDVELRCDPISGHTALYWYRQSLGQGLEFLIYFQGNSAPDKSGLPSDRFSAERTGGSVSTLTIQRTQQEDSAVYLCASSAATGYEQYFGPGTRLTVT.

CDR3 residues: CSVVAEETQYF. CDR3 bases: TGCAGCGTTGTCGCAGAAGAGACCCAGTACTTC. V usage is TRBV29-1 and J usage is TRBJ2-5; D gene uncertain. CDR1 SQVTM and CDR2 ANQGSEA come from the germline V gene. This CDR3 has 11 residues. The V and J ends lost 4 bases and 3 bases respectively, with 6 bases between them. The full variable domain, completed using reference TRBV29-1 and TRBJ2-5, is SAVISQKPSRDICQRGTSLTIQCQVDSQVTMMFWYRQQPGQSLTLIATANQGSEATYESGFVIDKFPISRPNLTFSTLTVSNMSPEDSSIYLCSVVAEETQYFGPGTRLLVL.

About this clone itself: The sample holds other DNA sequences that translate to the same CDR3. V gene TRBV5-1 combines with J gene TRBJ1-3; a weak D match, TRBD1 (5 bases). Germline V lookup: CDR1 SGHRS, CDR2 YFSETQ. The CDR3 covers 14 residues. V was trimmed by 5 bases and J by 4 bases, leaving 13 bases between them. The CDR3 reads CASSPGTGGNTIYF. CDR3 bases: TGCGCCAGCAGTCCCGGGACGGGAGGAAACACCATATATTTT.

As concerns this clone: Other DNA sequences from this sample encode an identical CDR3 as well. The J gene is TRBJ2-3, the V gene TRBV9; D uncertain. The CDR3 runs 13 residues. Trimming pared 0 bases from V and 4 bases from J, leaving 6 bases between. Germline CDR1 SGDLS, CDR2 YYNGEE. Here the CDR3 reads CASSVAAADTQYF. CDR3 in DNA: TGTGCCAGCAGCGTAGCGGCGGCAGATACGCAGTATTTT.

This chain connects TRBV28 to TRBJ1-5; TRBD1 is a possible D gene (5 bases). CDR3 length: 12 amino acids. V was cut by 5 bases and J by 9 bases, with 11 bases left in between. Germline V gene data show CDR1 as MDHEN and CDR2 as SYDVKM. Here the CDR3 reads CASSRGGGPQHF. CDR3 coding DNA: TGTGCCAGCAGTCGCGGGGGGGGGCCCCAGCATTTT. Together with reference TRBV28 and TRBJ1-5, the CDR3 gives the full variable domain: DVKVTQSSRYLVKRTGEKVFLECVQDMDHENMFWYRQDPGLGLRLIYFSYDVKMKEKGDIPEGYSVSREKKERFSLILESASTNQTSMYLCASSRGGGPQHFGDGTRLSIL.

This clone was detected once. The rearrangement links TRBV7-3 to TRBJ2-1; D call uncertain. V lost 3 bases to trimming and J lost 4 bases, with 4 bases between them. The CDR3 length is 12 residues. The germline gives CDR1 SGHTA, CDR2 FQGTGA. For the CDR3, the DNA is TGTGCCAGCAGCTTCCTGTACAATGAGCAGTTCTTC. Its protein product is CASSFLYNEQFF.